This TCR beta chain was found in a study of neoadjuvant anti-PD-1 for oral cavity cancer. Blood libraries mostly used roughly 500 ng genomic DNA, six replicates each. The protocol was immunoSEQ multiplex PCR, while the TCRdb copy is restricted to in-frame clones and leaves out a portion. Seen here are about 68,000 clones, approximately 85% observed once, and the top ten hold nearly 3.5%. Documented time point: after neoadjuvant nivolumab, at surgical resection. Germline V gene sequence: CDR1 MNHEY, CDR2 SVGAGI. The CDR3 is 15 residues long. V gave up 7 bases and J gave up 4 bases; unmatched junction bases: 4.

The specimen comprised PBMCs, sampled after nivolumab (anti-PD-1) treatment. The clonotype comes from a person aged 40-85 years with oral cavity squamous cell carcinoma. V gene TRBV6-5 combines with J gene TRBJ1-6, with 10 positions matching TRBD1. For the CDR3, the DNA is TGTGCCAGCAAGACAGGGGGCGTGTATAATTCACCCCTCCACTTT. Its translation is CASKTGGVYNSPLHF.